This section outlines one T cell receptor beta chain sequence together with its context. Its antigen is as yet unknown. Patients were ineligible given autoimmune disease history or systemic immunosuppression. Assay used: immunoSEQ multiplex PCR; TCRdb lists only in-frame clones, some missing. The repertoire consists of approximately 54,000 clones, with around 90% occurring once and the leading ten covering around 8.7%. This sample is drawn from a study of OX40 agonist ivuxolimab in advanced cancers. Study-wide background: Patients received intravenous ivuxolimab every 2 weeks at 0.01 to 10 mg/kg.

Germline CDR1 MDHEN, CDR2 SYDVKM. V was shortened by 7 bases and J by 3 bases, with 16 bases between the two germline ends. The CDR3 runs to 14 residues. Study-wide findings and caveats: Clonal expansion by week 6 occurred in CD4+ and CD8+ blood T cells (at 0.1 to 3.0 mg/kg).

The source material was CD4+ or CD8+ T cells sorted from blood, sampled in a trial of the OX40 agonist ivuxolimab. J is TRBJ2-7 and V is TRBV28, with D uncertain. The source of this sequence is an adult with an advanced solid tumor such as melanoma, head and neck, liver or kidney cancer. The CDR3 spells CASTTSSRFYEQYF. CDR3 in DNA: TGTGCCAGCACCACTTCCTCCAGATTCTACGAGCAGTACTTC.